The next 26 T cell receptor beta chains were all read from a single sample in a study of cytomegalovirus exposure and HLA in healthy donors. Use of 60 Vbeta and 13 Jbeta primers characterized the PCR. Profiling relied on immunoSEQ multiplex PCR, and the TCRdb table lists in-frame clones only, not all of them. The sample includes 100,000 to 120,000 clones, around four fifths of them seen just once. Sequencing was done on a sample of PBMCs. These receptors originate from a woman aged 40 to 55 in good health and CMV-seropositive.

Notes on this clone: The sample contains more than one DNA sequence encoding this CDR3. CDR3 sequence (DNA): TGTGCCAGCAGCGTAGGGACAGGGGGTGAAAAACTGTTTTTT. Its translation is CASSVGTGGEKLFF. V and J are TRBV9 and TRBJ1-4; TRBD1 matches 10 bases. The junction had 0 bases not matched to a gene; V was cut back by 0 bases and J by 7 bases. The CDR3 sequence is 14 residues long. Germline V CDR1 and CDR2: SGDLS, YYNGEE.

This clone turned up a few times. V gene TRBV4-3 combines with J gene TRBJ1-1, with a tentative D call TRBD1 (6 bases). The CDR3 is 17 residues long. The V gene lost 0 bases and the J gene lost 3 bases, with 17 bases spanning the gap. The germline V gene encodes CDR1 LGHNA and CDR2 YSLEER. The CDR3 DNA follows: TGCGCCAGCAGCCAAGATTTAGGAGGACAGTTCTACACTGAAGCTTTCTTT. Residues: CASSQDLGGQFYTEAFF.

This rearrangement joins TRBV29-1 to TRBJ2-7; 8 bases align to TRBD1. The CDR3 spans 13 residues. Germline CDR1 is SQVTM and CDR2 is ANQGSEA. The J segment lost 2 bases and the V segment lost 6 bases, leaving 6 bases of the junction unmatched. CDR3 coding DNA: TGCAGCGTGACATGGACAGGGACCTACGAGCAGTACTTC. Its translation: CSVTWTGTYEQYF.

On this clone: The germline gene is not matched at one end of the junction; a read error may be the cause. The chain employs TRBV2 and TRBJ2-1; a weak D match, TRBD2 (5 bases). There are 13 residues in the CDR3. The germline V gene encodes CDR1 SNHLY and CDR2 FYNNEI. The CDR3 protein is CASSVLAYNEQFF. DNA for the CDR3: TGTGCCAGCAGTGTCCTAGCCTATAATGAGCAGTTCTTC.

The chain is built from TRBV18 and TRBJ2-2; the D gene is possibly TRBD2 (5 bases). V shed 3 bases and J shed 4 bases, with 12 bases lying between them. In germline, CDR1 is KGHSH, CDR2 LQKENI. The CDR3 spans 15 residues. The CDR3 region is CASSPLELVTGELFF. In nucleotides, the CDR3 is TGTGCCAGCTCACCGCTCGAACTAGTCACCGGGGAGCTGTTTTTT.

This clone was observed a few times. Other DNA sequences from this sample encode an identical CDR3 as well. The chain links TRBV5-1 to TRBJ2-5; 10 bases agree with TRBD1. Germline CDR1 reads SGHRS; CDR2 reads YFSETQ. CDR3 length equals 15 residues. V shed 0 bases and J 3 bases; nucleotides not matched to a gene: 2. In DNA form, the CDR3 reads TGCGCCAGCAGCTTGGCCGGGACAGGGGAAGAGACCCAGTACTTC. Its translation is CASSLAGTGEETQYF.

The chain links TRBV19 to TRBJ1-5; 7 bases are a match to TRBD1. This CDR3 contains 14 residues. The V segment lost 5 bases and the J segment 2 bases; nucleotides outside the gene matches: 3. Per germline, CDR1 LNHDA and CDR2 SQIVND (reference sequence). CDR3 sequence reads: CASSRTGGNQPQHF. The DNA of the CDR3 is TGTGCCAGTAGTCGAACAGGGGGCAATCAGCCCCAGCATTTT.

The V call is TRBV27, the J call TRBJ1-5; possibly TRBD1 for D (6 bases). Trimming stripped 5 bases from V and 1 base from J, with 9 bases between. From germline, CDR1 is MNHEY and CDR2 SMNVEV (reference sequence). The CDR3 has 14 residues. CDR3 nucleotides: TGTGCCAGCAGTCAAGGGGGAAGCAATCAGCCCCAGCATTTT. Its protein product is CASSQGGSNQPQHF.

The V gene is TRBV5-1, the J gene TRBJ1-3; 11 nucleotides match TRBD1. The CDR3 is 18 residues long. Germline CDR1 reads SGHRS; CDR2 reads YFSETQ. V was pared by 4 bases and J by 2 bases, with 11 bases of the junction left unmatched. As DNA, the CDR3 is TGCGCCAGCAGCGCAAGAGCACCGGACAGGGGGCCTGGAAACACCATATATTTT. It yields the protein CASSARAPDRGPGNTIYF. Complete variable domain (other parts from reference TRBV5-1 and TRBJ1-3): KAGVTQTPRYLIKTRGQQVTLSCSPISGHRSVSWYQQTPGQGLQFLFEYFSETQRNKGNFPGRFSGRQFSNSRSEMNVSTLELGDSALYLCASSARAPDRGPGNTIYFGEGSWLTVV.

This chain uses TRBV28 with TRBJ2-4, with a tentative D call TRBD2 (5 bases). The CDR3 length is 15 residues. CDR1 is MDHEN, CDR2 SYDVKM, per germline. Trimming took 1 base from V and 0 from J, leaving 7 bases between them. In DNA form, the CDR3 reads TGTGCCAGCAGTTTATTTGGACTAGCCAAAAACATTCAGTACTTC. Translation: CASSLFGLAKNIQYF.

In its sample, this clone was seen a few times. CDR3 region: CASSLWQGAYEQYF. The CDR3 DNA reads TGTGCCAGCAGTTTATGGCAGGGGGCCTACGAGCAGTACTTC. The J gene is TRBJ2-7, the V gene TRBV28, with TRBD1 matching 7 bases. The CDR3 is 14 amino acids. The V and J ends lost 0 bases and 2 bases, in that order; junction bases with no gene match: 1. The germline V gene has CDR1 MDHEN and CDR2 SYDVKM.

The chain uses TRBV10-2 and TRBJ1-3, with TRBD1 identical over 7 bases. The CDR3 runs 16 residues. Germline lookup yields CDR1 WSHSY and CDR2 SAAADI. With V trimmed by 4 bases and J by 1 base, 7 bases remained unmatched. Written as DNA, the CDR3 is TGCGCCAGCAGTGGTCAGGGGGTTCTTTCTGGAAACACCATATATTTT. Translation: CASSGQGVLSGNTIYF.

The chain combines TRBV5-1 with TRBJ1-2; 8 positions match TRBD1. Per germline, CDR1 SGHRS and CDR2 YFSETQ. This CDR3 comprises 12 residues. V dropped 7 bases and J dropped 4; count of bases not matched to a gene: 3. CDR3 bases: TGCGCCAGCGGCGGGACAGGCTATGGCTACACCTTC. This encodes CASGGTGYGYTF.

The chain couples TRBV28 to TRBJ2-1, with 9 bases matching TRBD2. With V trimmed by 5 bases and J by 3 bases, 5 bases remained unmatched. Germline V lookup: CDR1 MDHEN, CDR2 SYDVKM. The CDR3 extends over 15 amino acids. CDR3 nucleotides: TGTGCCAGCAGTCCCGGGACTAGCAACTACAATGAGCAGTTCTTC. Residues: CASSPGTSNYNEQFF.

V and J are TRBV18 and TRBJ1-2, with D perhaps matching TRBD1 (5 bases). The CDR3 loop spans 13 amino acids. V gave up 3 bases and J gave up 1 base, with 6 bases separating them. Germline CDR1 is KGHSH and CDR2 is LQKENI. The CDR3 loop reads CASSPGLNYGYTF. DNA of the CDR3: TGTGCCAGCTCACCGGGGCTTAACTATGGCTACACCTTC.

This chain joins TRBV6-1 and TRBJ1-5, with D unclear. V shed 0 bases and J shed 3 bases, with 6 bases lying between them. The CDR3 runs to 14 residues. The germline V gene encodes CDR1 MNHNS and CDR2 SASEGT. The CDR3 nucleotides are TGTGCCAGCAGTGAAGCAAGCATCAATCAGCCCCAGCATTTT. Encoded protein: CASSEASINQPQHF.

The chain is built from TRBV4-1 and TRBJ2-1; 8 bases fit TRBD2. Germline CDR1 reads MGHRA; CDR2 reads YSYEKL. Trimming cost V 3 bases and J 6 bases; bases outside gene matches: 10. The CDR3 loop spans 16 amino acids. The chain's CDR3 is CASSHPPAGVINEQFF. CDR3 nucleotide sequence: TGCGCCAGCAGCCACCCCCCAGCGGGAGTAATCAATGAGCAGTTCTTC.

This chain uses TRBV4-1 with TRBJ2-5, with 7 positions matching TRBD1. The CDR3 spans 16 residues. Germline trimming cut 0 bases from V and 7 bases from J; bases unmatched to any gene: 11. Germline V CDR1 and CDR2: MGHRA, YSYEKL. The DNA of the CDR3 is TGCGCCAGCAGCCAAGAGATACAGGGGAAGTTGGGGACCCAGTACTTC. It is translated as CASSQEIQGKLGTQYF.

This clone has a single count. The J gene is TRBJ1-3, the V gene TRBV6-5; D uncertain. Germline CDR1 is MNHEY and CDR2 is SVGAGI. The germline V and J ends were trimmed by 0 bases and 2 bases, with 8 bases remaining between them. The CDR3 extends over 15 amino acids. The CDR3 is CASSYSNGAGNTIYF. The CDR3 nucleotides are TGTGCCAGCAGTTACTCGAACGGAGCTGGAAACACCATATATTTT.

This clone occurred once. The gene calls are TRBV28 and TRBJ2-3; 13 bases are shared with TRBD2. Germline lookup yields CDR1 MDHEN and CDR2 SYDVKM. CDR3 length equals 21 residues. Trimming cost V 3 bases and J 4 bases; bases outside gene matches: 19. The CDR3 is CASSFFLLRTSGRSQADTQYF. The CDR3, as DNA: TGTGCCAGCAGTTTTTTCCTCCTGAGGACTAGCGGGAGAAGCCAGGCAGATACGCAGTATTTT.

This clone showed up just a few times. V is TRBV2 and J is TRBJ1-4; D ambiguous. The CDR3 runs to 17 residues. Trimming cost V 7 bases and J 0 bases, with 18 bases left between them. Germline V gene data show CDR1 as SNHLY and CDR2 as FYNNEI. CDR3: CASTDPRSSATNEKLFF. CDR3 coding DNA: TGTGCCAGCACCGATCCCCGGTCGTCTGCAACTAATGAAAAACTGTTTTTT. Looking up the rest from reference TRBV2 and TRBJ1-4 gives the full variable domain: EPEVTQTPSHQVTQMGQEVILRCVPISNHLYFYWYRQILGQKVEFLVSFYNNEISEKSEIFDDQFSVERPDGSNFTLKIRSTKLEDSAMYFCASTDPRSSATNEKLFFGSGTQLSVL.

The V call is TRBV5-1, the J call TRBJ1-4; possible D gene TRBD1, 6 bases. The CDR3 has 14 residues. The germline V gene has CDR1 SGHRS and CDR2 YFSETQ. Trimming shortened V by 4 bases and J by 7 bases, and 14 bases separated the two germline ends. Written as DNA, the CDR3 is TGCGCCAGCAGCGACCAGGGGTGGAGTGAAAAACTGTTTTTT. Amino acid sequence: CASSDQGWSEKLFF.

This chain connects TRBV21-1 to TRBJ1-1; the table names TRBD1, a call not compared with the DNA. TRBV21-1 is a documented pseudogene. The CDR3 covers 14 residues. The CDR3 DNA follows: TGTGCCAGCAGCAATGAGGGGGCTTGGACTGAAGCTTTCTTT. It specifies CASSNEGAWTEAFF.

The CDR3 here is CASSLDAKTMNTEAFF. The CDR3 region has the DNA TGCGCCAGCAGCTTGGACGCGAAAACTATGAACACTGAAGCTTTCTTT. This chain links TRBV5-1 with TRBJ1-1, with unresolved D. V was pared by 0 bases and J by 0 bases, with 12 bases between. The CDR3 is made up of 16 amino acids. Germline values: CDR1 SGHRS, CDR2 YFSETQ.

The rearrangement uses TRBV5-4 and TRBJ2-4; D is unresolved. The CDR3 consists of 15 residues. CDR1 is SGHNT and CDR2 is YYREEE in the germline V gene (reference sequence). V was pared by 4 bases and J by 5 bases, with 16 bases between. CDR3 DNA: TGTGCCAGCAGCGTGCAGGAAGGTTACCAAAACATTCAGTACTTC. Protein sequence: CASSVQEGYQNIQYF.

V gene TRBV9 combines with J gene TRBJ1-2; 7 bases line up with TRBD1. The CDR3 runs 14 residues. V lost 0 bases and J lost 5; bases outside the gene matches: 4. CDR1 and CDR2 from the germline V gene are SGDLS and YYNGEE. The CDR3: CASSVDKTGYGYTF. The CDR3 nucleotides read TGTGCCAGCAGCGTAGATAAGACAGGGTATGGCTACACCTTC.